The 21 T cell receptor beta chains in this list originate from one sample, sequenced in a study of T cells in Graves' hyperthyroidism and ophthalmopathy. Amplified regions were TCR beta CDR3 sequences from RNA transcripts. The HTBI set primed first-round TCR CDR3 RT-PCR. TCRdb redid the calling of the multiplex PCR reads with MiXCR, one entry per CDR3 protein. This sample has a few hundred thousand distinct CDR3 sequences, with less than 20% found just once. Sequenced input: blood. The source of these receptors is a woman between 50 and 59 years old with Graves' hyperthyroidism.

This clonotype was seen at least ten times. This chain connects TRBV27 to TRBJ2-7, with 8 bases aligning to TRBD1. J lost 3 bases, V lost 6 bases, and 7 bases had no gene match. CDR3 size: 14 residues. Germline V gene data show CDR1 as MNHEY and CDR2 as SMNVEV (reference sequence). This CDR3 reads CASRSETGGYEQYF. The CDR3 DNA reads as TGTGCCAGCAGGTCAGAAACAGGGGGCTACGAGCAGTACTTC.

The chain is built from TRBV30 and TRBJ2-7, with 11 bases fitting TRBD2. J gave up 6 bases and V 0 bases, and 1 base lay outside the gene matches. CDR1 and CDR2 (germline): GTSNPN, SVGIG (reference sequence). The CDR3 loop spans 13 amino acids. This chain's CDR3 is CAWSVGLAGEQYF. In DNA, the CDR3 is TGTGCCTGGAGTGTAGGACTAGCGGGCGAGCAGTACTTC.

This clonotype was counted many times. The V call is TRBV7-9, the J call TRBJ2-1; D possibly uses TRBD1 or TRBD2 (5 bases each). The V gene's germline CDR1 is SEHNR and CDR2 FQNEAQ (reference sequence). CDR3 length: 16 amino acids. Trimming stripped 2 bases from V and 10 bases from J, with 21 bases between. The CDR3 loop reads CASSLHGTGWFREQFF. In nucleotides, the CDR3 is TGTGCCAGCAGCTTACACGGGACCGGGTGGTTCAGGGAGCAGTTCTTC.

The chain combines TRBV4-2 with TRBJ2-5; TRBD2 matches at 11 bases. The CDR3 covers 17 residues. CDR1 and CDR2 from the germline V gene are LGHNA and YNFKEQ. J was trimmed by 1 base and V by 6 bases; bases with no gene match: 10. The CDR3 DNA reads TGTGCCAGCAGAGACCGCGGGGGACTAGCGGTCCAAGAGACCCAGTACTTC. Its protein product is CASRDRGGLAVQETQYF.

This clonotype was detected ten times or more. The chain employs TRBV3-1 and TRBJ2-3, with 7 bases that match TRBD1. The junction had 10 bases not matched to a gene; V was cut back by 3 bases and J by 1 base. CDR1 and CDR2 (germline): LGHDT, YNNKEL (reference sequence). This CDR3 has 17 residues. The chain's CDR3 is CASSHATGTYGTDTQYF. In DNA, the CDR3 is TGTGCCAGCAGCCACGCGACAGGGACATACGGCACAGATACGCAGTATTTT.

This clonotype was detected only a few times. The chain couples TRBV18 to TRBJ2-5; D call uncertain. V was shortened by 4 bases and J by 0 bases, with 9 bases between the two germline ends. The CDR3 runs to 14 residues. The germline V gene encodes CDR1 KGHSH and CDR2 LQKENI. In DNA form, the CDR3 reads TGTGCCAGCTCACAAAACGGCCACCAAGAGACCCAGTACTTC. It is translated as CASSQNGHQETQYF. Based on the CDR3 plus reference TRBV18 and TRBJ2-5, the full variable domain is NAGVMQNPRHLVRRRGQEARLRCSPMKGHSHVYWYRQLPEEGLKFMVYLQKENIIDESGMPKERFSAEFPKEGPSILRIQQVVRGDSAAYFCASSQNGHQETQYFGPGTRLLVL.

This clonotype was observed a handful of times. The chain is built from TRBV24-1 and TRBJ2-3; 12 bases agree with TRBD2. V dropped 0 bases and J dropped 6; count of bases not matched to a gene: 6. Per the germline V gene, CDR1 is KGHDR and CDR2 is SFDVKD. This CDR3 comprises 17 residues. The CDR3 DNA is TGTGCCACCAGTGATTTGCGGCTAGCGGGAGGGATCGATACGCAGTATTTT. Amino acids: CATSDLRLAGGIDTQYF.

This clonotype was picked up many times. CDR3 amino acids: CASFWGGGELFF. Here the CDR3 DNA reads TGTGCGTCCTTTTGGGGCGGCGGGGAGCTGTTTTTT. This chain connects TRBV30 to TRBJ2-2, with a possible D match to TRBD1 (5 bases). Germline V lookup: CDR1 GTSNPN, CDR2 SVGIG (reference sequence). CDR3 length equals 12 residues.

In this sample, this clonotype turned up many times. The V gene is TRBV12-3 or TRBV12-4, the J gene TRBJ2-2; the D is unclear. Trimming left V 8 bases short and J 6 bases short, with 7 bases between. This CDR3 region has 11 residues. As DNA, the CDR3 is TGTGCCAGCTCCTGGGCCGGGGAGCTGTTTTTT. Its protein product is CASSWAGELFF.

Ten or more counts support this clonotype. The chain combines TRBV5-1 with TRBJ1-1; D gene ambiguous. Germline V gene lookup returns CDR1 SGHRS and CDR2 YFSETQ. Trimming took 0 bases from V and 7 from J, leaving 19 bases between them. The CDR3 sequence is 16 residues long. The CDR3 loop reads CASSLAVHMDVDEAFF. DNA for the CDR3: TGCGCCAGCAGCTTGGCCGTACACATGGACGTTGATGAAGCTTTCTTT.

This clonotype was observed many times. The chain has TRBV20-1 and TRBJ2-1; D remains ambiguous. V dropped 3 bases and J dropped 6 bases, with 9 bases sitting between them. The germline gives CDR1 DFQATT, CDR2 SNEGSKA (reference sequence). This CDR3 is built from 12 residues. CDR3 sequence reads: CSASLGPNEQFF. As DNA, the CDR3 is TGCAGTGCTAGCCTAGGTCCCAATGAGCAGTTCTTC.

This clonotype was counted many times. The V call is TRBV6-1, the J call TRBJ2-3; 14 bases are shared with TRBD2. V lost 8 bases, J lost 8 bases, and 6 bases stayed unmatched. The CDR3 totals 14 residues. Germline CDR1 reads MNHNS; CDR2 reads SASEGT. The CDR3 reads CASPGLAGVGTQYF. The CDR3 region has the DNA TGTGCCAGCCCGGGACTAGCGGGAGTCGGTACGCAGTATTTT.

This clonotype was detected ten times or more. The V gene is TRBV11-1, the J gene TRBJ1-2; 12 bases agree with TRBD1. CDR3 length: 19 residues. Unmatched junction bases numbered 12, after V lost 0 bases and J lost 4 bases. CDR1 and CDR2 from the germline V gene are SGHAT and FQDESV (reference sequence). The CDR3 region is CASSLAEGQGARSTYGYTF. DNA of the CDR3: TGTGCCAGCAGCTTAGCGGAGGGACAGGGGGCGCGCTCCACCTATGGCTACACCTTC.

This clonotype was recorded many times. This rearrangement joins TRBV6-1 to TRBJ2-4; 8 bases are shared with TRBD1. The CDR3 has 13 residues. V dropped 1 base and J dropped 9; count of bases not matched to a gene: 2. CDR1 is MNHNS, CDR2 SASEGT, per germline. The CDR3 reads CASSEGTGPIQYF. CDR3 in DNA: TGTGCCAGCAGTGAAGGGACAGGGCCCATTCAGTACTTC.

CDR3 bases: TGTGCCAGCAGTTACGGACAGGGGCGAAGGCTGTCGAACACTGAAGCTTTCTTT. It is translated as CASSYGQGRRLSNTEAFF. The chain couples TRBV6-1 to TRBJ1-1; 9 bases align to TRBD1. Germline CDR1 is MNHNS and CDR2 is SASEGT. The J segment lost 1 base and the V segment lost 5 bases, leaving 14 bases of the junction unmatched. The length of the CDR3 is 18 residues.

The chain couples TRBV30 to TRBJ2-1; 12 bases are a match to TRBD2. Germline CDR1 and CDR2: GTSNPN and SVGIG (reference sequence). The length of the CDR3 is 17 residues. J lost 4 bases, V lost 3 bases, and 10 bases had no gene match. The CDR3 nucleotides are TGTGCCTGGAGAGCGACTAGCGGGAGTTCCCCTTACAATGAGCAGTTCTTC. Translation gives CAWRATSGSSPYNEQFF.

This clonotype was counted between two and nine times. The CDR3 DNA follows: TGTGCCAGCAGCTCTGGGACAGCGGAAAGCGGGGAGCTGTTTTTT. It specifies CASSSGTAESGELFF. This chain uses TRBV7-9 with TRBJ2-2; 7 nucleotides align to TRBD1. CDR3 size: 15 residues. Germline loops: CDR1 SEHNR, CDR2 FQNEAQ (reference sequence). With V trimmed by 4 bases and J by 7 bases, 9 bases remained unmatched.

In its sample, this clonotype was seen many times. The rearrangement uses TRBV7-8 and TRBJ1-5, with D unresolved. The CDR3 totals 15 residues. CDR1 is SGHVS, CDR2 FQNEAQ, per germline. The V end lost 1 base, the J end lost 4 bases, and 11 bases lay between the germline ends. In DNA, the CDR3 is TGTGCCAGCAGCTTAGTCGCACAGACGAATCAGCCCCAGCATTTT. Residues: CASSLVAQTNQPQHF.

In its sample, this clonotype was seen a few times. The chain links TRBV29-1 to TRBJ2-1, with a weak D call TRBD2 (5 bases). Germline loops: CDR1 SQVTM, CDR2 ANQGSEA. Trimming took off 7 bases at V and 6 bases at J, with 19 bases between the two ends. The CDR3 is 14 residues long. DNA of the CDR3: TGCAGCGCTGGAGTACTAGTAAGTGGCAATGAGCAGTTCTTC. Protein: CSAGVLVSGNEQFF.

This clonotype came up many times. The gene calls are TRBV6-2 or TRBV6-3 and TRBJ2-1; 10 bases are a match to TRBD2. CDR1 MNHEY and CDR2 SVGEGT come from the germline V gene. Trimming at V came to 6 bases and at J to 10 bases, leaving 12 bases not matched to a gene. The CDR3 contains 15 residues. The CDR3 region is CASSRGLAYQTEQFF. The DNA for the CDR3 is TGTGCCAGCAGCCGGGGACTAGCGTACCAAACCGAGCAGTTCTTC.

This sequence joins TRBV4-1 and TRBJ2-7; no firm D call. V was clipped by 0 bases and J by 5 bases, with 14 bases between them. The CDR3 sequence is 15 residues long. The germline V gene has CDR1 MGHRA and CDR2 YSYEKL. CDR3 in amino acids: CASSQEVTLPNEQYF. The CDR3 region has the DNA TGCGCCAGCAGCCAAGAGGTGACGCTCCCTAACGAGCAGTACTTC.